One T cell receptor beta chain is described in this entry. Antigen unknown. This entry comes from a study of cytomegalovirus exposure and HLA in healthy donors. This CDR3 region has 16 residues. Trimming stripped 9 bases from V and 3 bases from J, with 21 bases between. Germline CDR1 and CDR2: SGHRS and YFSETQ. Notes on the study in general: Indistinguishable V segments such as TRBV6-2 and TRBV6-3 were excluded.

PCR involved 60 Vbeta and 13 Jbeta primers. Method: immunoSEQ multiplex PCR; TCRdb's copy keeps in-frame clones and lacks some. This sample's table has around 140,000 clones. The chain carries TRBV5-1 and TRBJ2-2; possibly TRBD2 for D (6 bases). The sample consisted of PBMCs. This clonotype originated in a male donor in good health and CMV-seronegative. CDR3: CATSLAGKGYTGELFF. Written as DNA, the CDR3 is TGCGCCACCTCCCTTGCGGGGAAGGGGTACACCGGGGAGCTGTTTTTT.